The source of this TCR beta chain is a study of tumor and adjacent non-tumor tissue in lung cancer. Across the study: Patients were aged about 30 to 76, 10 men and about five women, stage I to III.

No cell sorting was done before RNA was extracted from the tissue. More than 3 cm separated this lung sample from the edge of the tumor. Study results and caveats: Shorter survival was associated with higher TCR diversity in tumors. Compared with tumor, normal lung showed significantly lower TCR diversity.

A modified ARM-PCR protocol with three rounds of nested PCR amplified TCRbeta. TCRdb re-analysed the multiplex PCR reads in MiXCR, keeping a single row per CDR3 protein. Counted here are 85,000 to 130,000 distinct CDR3 sequences, 65% occurring once; the ten biggest clones make up around 20%. The CDR3 is 15 residues long. Germline CDR1 is MNHNS and CDR2 is SASEGT. This clonotype occurred once. Its antigen is still unknown. A read error may account for a junction end that differs from germline. This clonotype was obtained from a man between 25 and 39 years old with non-small cell lung cancer. Material: distant non-tumor lung tissue. The rearrangement joins TRBV6-1 to TRBJ2-1; 10 positions match TRBD1. The CDR3 nucleotides read TGTGGCAGCAGGGAGTCCGGGACAGGGGTTCATGAGCAGTTCTTC. Translating gives CGSRESGTGVHEQFF.